One TCR beta chain is described in this entry. The antigen remains undetermined. The CDR3 is made up of 14 amino acids. CDR1 and CDR2 from the germline V gene are MNHEY and SMNVEV (reference sequence). Trimming shortened V by 0 bases and J by 5 bases, and 11 bases separated the two germline ends. Time point given: cycle 4 day 1 (C4D1), after less than 7 weeks of nivolumab. Exposure to brentuximab vedotin varied, and each patient had relapsed following autologous stem cell transplantation. Best response was recorded as complete response, partial response or progressive disease. Sequencing was performed with immunoSEQ multiplex PCR; in TCRdb, only in-frame clones are kept and a portion is missing. Of 64,000 or so clones listed, around nine tenths are singletons. The source of the sample is a study of PD-1 blockade in classical Hodgkin lymphoma. Study conclusions and caveats: TCR diversity in CD4+, not CD8+, cells rose significantly by C4D1. Exclusion removed patients who began nivolumab under 1 year after ASCT.

The receptor's source is a human donor with classical Hodgkin lymphoma. V usage is TRBV27 and J usage is TRBJ2-7; the D gene could be TRBD1 or TRBD2 (5 bases each). The sample consisted of peripheral blood mononuclear cells (PBMCs), taken before the fourth cycle of nivolumab. The CDR3 reads CASSLSPGPNEQYF. The CDR3, as DNA: TGTGCCAGCAGTTTATCCCCGGGGCCCAACGAGCAGTACTTC.